This TCR beta chain originates from a study of tumor-infiltrating lymphocytes in primary liver carcinoma. Background on the study: The patients comprised men and women between the ages of 30 and 69 years. Tumors were stage T1-T3 N0M0, about 4 to 11 cm across. Study findings and constraints: Roughly 7-25% of top clones, and no more, occurred in all five tumor regions.

Starting from roughly 0.5 ug of total RNA, TCR beta cDNA was produced with a primer in the constant region. Employing slightly modified ARM-PCR, three nested multiplex PCR rounds were run, and these gave rise to the TCR beta libraries. For roughly 11 cycles apiece, the opening two PCR rounds ran with TRBV1-TRBV30 forward primers and a C-beta reverse primer. From the multiplex PCR reads, TCRdb called clonotypes with MiXCR, one entry per CDR3 protein. Of around 100,000 distinct CDR3 sequences listed, about 63% are singletons. This clonotype was picked up many times. Its target is unknown. Scientists recovered RNA and DNA together from about 21-30 mg of unsorted bulk tissue. Chronic HBV infection, untreated so far, was present in the patients. The V and J ends lost 6 bases and 7 bases, in that order; junction bases with no gene match: 10. CDR1 is MNHNS, CDR2 SASEGT, per germline. This CDR3 comprises 15 residues.

The rearrangement links TRBV6-1 to TRBJ2-1; TRBD1 agrees at 9 bases. The source is a woman in her sixties with primary liver carcinoma and hepatitis B virus infection. The sequenced sample was liver tumor tissue from sampling region 2. Subset described: tumor region T2, inferior pole. The CDR3 DNA reads TGTGCCAGCAGCTCCCGGGACAGGGTTGCAAATGAGCAGTTCTTC. Translating gives CASSSRDRVANEQFF.